One and the same sample provided the 21 T cell receptor beta chains below, sequenced in a study of cytomegalovirus exposure and HLA in healthy donors. Assay: immunoSEQ multiplex PCR; the TCRdb copy retains only in-frame clones and omits some. The sample records 75,000 to 100,000 clones, roughly 97% being singletons. Source material: PBMCs. Receptors were obtained from a man aged 18 to 30 in good health and CMV-seronegative.

The chain uses TRBV20-1 and TRBJ2-1; D is ambiguous. Between the trimmed V and J ends, which lost 2 bases and 7 bases, there was a span of 6 bases. CDR1 is DFQATT, CDR2 SNEGSKA, per germline (reference sequence). This CDR3 has 11 amino acids. CDR3 bases: TGCAGTGCTAGAACCCTAAATGAGCAGTTCTTC. Its translation is CSARTLNEQFF.

The chain links TRBV27 to TRBJ1-1; 7 nucleotides align to TRBD1. V trimming: 3 bases; J trimming: 8 bases; junction bases outside the gene matches: 0. From germline, CDR1 is MNHEY and CDR2 SMNVEV (reference sequence). This CDR3 comprises 11 residues. The CDR3 bases are TGTGCCAGCAGTTTCAGGGGGGAAGCTTTCTTT. Residues: CASSFRGEAFF.

The count of this clone is one. The chain carries TRBV19 and TRBJ1-4; 9 bases are a match to TRBD1. This CDR3 has 14 residues. The junction had 7 bases not matched to a gene; V was cut back by 6 bases and J by 8 bases. Germline lookup yields CDR1 LNHDA and CDR2 SQIVND (reference sequence). In nucleotides, the CDR3 is TGTGCCAGTAGCGATACAGGGGGCCGGGAAAAACTGTTTTTT. It yields the protein CASSDTGGREKLFF.

The rearrangement links TRBV28 to TRBJ2-7, with D possibly being TRBD1 (5 bases). Trimming took off 7 bases at V and 6 bases at J, with 19 bases between the two ends. The CDR3 spans 14 residues. Germline V gives CDR1 MDHEN, CDR2 SYDVKM. CDR3 nucleotide sequence: TGTGCCAGCATTAATAGCAGGGCGGTATCCGAGCAGTACTTC. It encodes CASINSRAVSEQYF.

The chain carries TRBV5-4 and TRBJ2-5, with TRBD2 matching 11 bases. Unmatched junction bases numbered 10, after V lost 0 bases and J lost 3 bases. Germline V gives CDR1 SGHNT, CDR2 YYREEE (reference sequence). The CDR3 contains 18 residues. Here the CDR3 reads CASSLGSSGRKREETQYF. CDR3 coding DNA: TGTGCCAGCAGCTTGGGGTCTAGCGGGAGGAAAAGAGAAGAGACCCAGTACTTC.

The chain uses TRBV11-3 and TRBJ2-1; possible D gene TRBD2, 5 bases. CDR1 is SGHNT, CDR2 YENEEA, per germline. The CDR3 totals 16 residues. Trimming shortened V by 4 bases and J by 5 bases, and 18 bases separated the two germline ends. The CDR3 region is CASSSAWERSHNEQFF. Written as DNA, the CDR3 is TGTGCCAGCAGCTCCGCCTGGGAGCGGAGCCACAATGAGCAGTTCTTC.

The chain has TRBV7-2 and TRBJ2-1; TRBD2 aligns across 7 bases. The CDR3 totals 14 residues. Germline trimming cut 6 bases from V and 8 bases from J; bases unmatched to any gene: 10. CDR1 SGHTA and CDR2 FQGNSA come from the germline V gene. In DNA, the CDR3 is TGTGCCAGCAGGCCGGGAGGCCCCCTGGATGAGCAGTTCTTC. Translated: CASRPGGPLDEQFF.

The chain couples TRBV10-1 to TRBJ1-1; no reliable D call. Germline-derived CDR1 and CDR2 are WNHNN and SYGVQD (reference sequence). The CDR3 extends over 15 amino acids. V lost 3 bases and J 7 bases, leaving 18 bases between the germline ends. CDR3 loop: CASSESTTVTNEAFF. The CDR3 region has the DNA TGCGCCAGCAGTGAATCGACAACGGTGACGAATGAAGCTTTCTTT.

The chain has TRBV4-3 and TRBJ2-3; TRBD2 agrees at 8 bases. In germline, CDR1 is LGHNA, CDR2 YSLEER. After removal of 3 bases from V and 9 bases from J, the junction contained 11 bases not matched to a gene. The CDR3 sequence is 15 residues long. The DNA for the CDR3 is TGCGCCAGCAGCCAGATGGGACTAGGGGTAGGCACGCAGTATTTT. As protein: CASSQMGLGVGTQYF.

The count of this clone is one. The chain links TRBV4-3 to TRBJ1-4; 8 nucleotides match TRBD1. The trim removed 2 bases at V and 3 bases at J, leaving 2 bases unmatched. The CDR3 totals 15 residues. The germline V gene encodes CDR1 LGHNA and CDR2 YSLEER. The chain's CDR3 is CASSQTGGANEKLFF. CDR3 DNA sequence: TGCGCCAGCAGCCAAACAGGGGGGGCTAATGAAAAACTGTTTTTT.

The chain links TRBV5-1 to TRBJ1-5; TRBD1 aligns across 7 bases. V lost 5 bases and J lost 6; bases outside the gene matches: 11. CDR1 and CDR2 from the germline V gene are SGHRS and YFSETQ. The CDR3 length is 15 residues. For the CDR3, the DNA is TGCGCCAGCAGTCCAGACAGGGTAGGCGGTCAGCCCCAGCATTTT. It encodes CASSPDRVGGQPQHF.

The chain uses TRBV6-1 and TRBJ1-3; 7 bases are a match to TRBD1. CDR3 length: 14 amino acids. The V gene's germline CDR1 is MNHNS and CDR2 SASEGT. The junction had 2 bases not matched to a gene; V was cut back by 6 bases and J by 0 bases. This CDR3 is CASRGQISGNTIYF. The CDR3 bases are TGTGCCAGCAGGGGACAGATCTCTGGAAACACCATATATTTT.

This chain joins TRBV28 and TRBJ2-3; 7 bases line up with TRBD1. V shed 7 bases and J 1 base; nucleotides not matched to a gene: 8. The CDR3 is made up of 15 amino acids. Germline assignment: CDR1 MDHEN and CDR2 SYDVKM. The CDR3 here is CASNLQGMGTDTQYF. Here the CDR3 DNA reads TGTGCCAGCAACCTACAGGGGATGGGCACAGATACGCAGTATTTT.

V is TRBV28 and J is TRBJ1-5; maybe TRBD1 (6 bases). V was pared by 5 bases and J by 3 bases, with 20 bases between. Germline lookup yields CDR1 MDHEN and CDR2 SYDVKM. CDR3 size: 17 residues. CDR3 protein: CASSLRNLKGDNQPQHF. For the CDR3, the DNA is TGTGCCAGCAGTCTCCGTAACCTGAAGGGGGACAATCAGCCCCAGCATTTT.

This chain links TRBV30 with TRBJ1-5; TRBD1 aligns across 9 bases. Germline V CDR1 and CDR2: GTSNPN, SVGIG (reference sequence). The CDR3 consists of 14 residues. Trimming removed 2 bases from V and 11 bases from J; junction bases left unmatched: 10. CDR3 sequence: CAWSWKGTGRSQHF. As DNA, the CDR3 is TGTGCCTGGAGTTGGAAGGGGACAGGGAGGTCCCAGCATTTT.

The V gene is TRBV4-1, the J gene TRBJ2-1; 9 bases are a match to TRBD2. Germline CDR1 is MGHRA and CDR2 is YSYEKL. The ends lost 2 bases at V and 9 bases at J; junction bases unmatched: 11. The CDR3 contains 16 residues. The CDR3, as DNA: TGCGCCAGCAGCCAACCCCTAGGCGGGAGGGCCGGTGAGCAGTTCTTC. This translates into CASSQPLGGRAGEQFF.

Only a few counts were recorded for this clone. The chain carries TRBV18 and TRBJ2-5; D is perhaps TRBD1 (5 bases). The CDR3 is 13 amino acids. Trimming removed 2 bases at V and 7 bases at J, with 11 bases between. The germline CDR1 and CDR2 sequences are KGHSH and LQKENI. DNA for the CDR3: TGTGCCAGCTCACCAGGGGCCAGTACGACCCAGTACTTC. This translates into CASSPGASTTQYF.

The chain has TRBV2 and TRBJ2-2; TRBD1 might be the D (6 bases). V was trimmed by 4 bases and J by 1 base, leaving 10 bases between them. CDR3 length: 15 residues. Looked up from germline, CDR1 is SNHLY and CDR2 is FYNNEI. The CDR3 DNA reads TGTGCCAGCAGTGTAATAGGGGGGAACACCGGGGAGCTGTTTTTT. It yields the protein CASSVIGGNTGELFF.

This sequence joins TRBV27 and TRBJ2-7; D may be TRBD1 (5 bases). CDR1 is MNHEY, CDR2 SMNVEV, per germline (reference sequence). V lost 8 bases and J lost 2, with 13 bases in between. The CDR3 totals 13 residues. CDR3 in DNA: TGTGCCAGCCGCGACAGTCTTACCTACGAGCAGTACGTC. Protein: CASRDSLTYEQYV.

This clone was seen just once. The chain is built from TRBV10-1 and TRBJ2-7; no clear D gene. Germline V gene lookup returns CDR1 WNHNN and CDR2 SYGVQD (reference sequence). V lost 9 bases to trimming and J lost 7 bases, with 13 bases between them. This CDR3 region has 11 residues. DNA for the CDR3: TGCGCCAGTCCGGTACCTAGAGAGCAGTACGTC. Its protein product is CASPVPREQYV.

The rearrangement uses TRBV7-2 and TRBJ2-2; no clear D gene. Trimming removed 5 bases from V and 1 base from J, with 8 bases in between. The CDR3 extends over 14 amino acids. Germline V CDR1 and CDR2: SGHTA, FQGNSA. The CDR3 here is CASSTEMNTGELFF. DNA for the CDR3: TGTGCCAGCAGCACCGAGATGAACACCGGGGAGCTGTTTTTT.